This TCR beta chain was sequenced in a study of blood T cell repertoires in COVID-19. On the study more broadly: The analysed material was cDNA or gDNA that came from T cells, B-cell-depleted T cells, or PBMCs.

The CDR3 runs to 11 residues. Germline V gene sequence: CDR1 LNHDA, CDR2 SQIVND (reference sequence). V was trimmed by 4 bases and J by 3 bases, leaving 3 bases between them. Concerning this clone: This CDR3 is also generated by other DNA sequences in the sample.

Clones were sequenced by immunoSEQ multiplex PCR, and TCRdb holds only the in-frame ones, with some missing. This sample has about 140,000 clones, with just over 85% found just once. Adults between roughly 18 and 95 years of age took part from more than 20 US areas. Which cohort a participant joined came from the clinical history participants gave. The chain has TRBV19 and TRBJ1-2; no reliable D call. The receptor's source is a man in his forties or fifties who had recovered from COVID-19. The sequenced sample was PBMCs or T cells enriched from blood (not recorded which). The CDR3 DNA follows: TGTGCCAGTAGTACTTACTATGGCTACACCTTC. Amino acids: CASSTYYGYTF.